This T cell receptor beta chain was found in a study of blood T cell repertoires in COVID-19. About the research overall: Sources were T cells, B-cell-depleted T cells, or PBMCs; the material itself was cDNA or gDNA.

V lost 0 bases to trimming and J lost 4 bases, with 13 bases between them. Per the germline V gene, CDR1 is LGHNA and CDR2 is YNFKEQ. CDR3 size: 16 residues. The authors' processing: By means of reference gene primer amplification, nucleated cell counts were estimated. Profiled with immunoSEQ multiplex PCR; TCRdb holds only in-frame clones, not every one. V, J and clone size reflect that table, while D and trimming were determined from the DNA. This sample has about 120,000 clones, with approximately 85% found just once. The clonotype comes from a human donor in a cohort sampled during active COVID-19. Sequencing was performed on peripheral blood. The chain carries TRBV4-2 and TRBJ1-5; maybe TRBD1 (6 bases). In DNA form, the CDR3 reads TGTGCCAGCAGCCAAGAAGGCAGGGGTGGGAATCAGCCCCAGCATTTT. Its translation: CASSQEGRGGNQPQHF.